These 4 T cell receptor beta chains came from one sample sequenced in a study of blood T cell repertoires in COVID-19. Libraries were prepared by immunoSEQ multiplex PCR; TCRdb keeps only in-frame clonotypes and omits some of them. Of fewer than 350,000 clones listed, about 85% are singletons. Sequencing was performed on PBMCs or T cells enriched from blood (not recorded which). Receptors originate from a woman between 50 and 59 years old who had recovered from COVID-19.

The sample holds one count of this clone. The V gene is TRBV19, the J gene TRBJ2-4; D is perhaps TRBD1 (5 bases). Deletions cut 1 base from V and 9 bases from J, with 13 bases between. The CDR3 length is 14 residues. CDR1 is LNHDA and CDR2 is SQIVND in the germline V gene (reference sequence). CDR3 sequence reads: CASSIGGSPGIQYF. In nucleotides, the CDR3 is TGTGCCAGTAGTATAGGGGGCAGCCCAGGCATTCAGTACTTC.

The V gene is TRBV5-1, the J gene TRBJ1-1; tentatively, D is TRBD1 (5 bases). Looked up from germline, CDR1 is SGHRS and CDR2 is YFSETQ. Trimming pared 1 base from V and 0 bases from J, leaving 13 bases between. The CDR3 is 16 amino acids. This chain's CDR3 is CASSLQGGAVNTEAFF. The CDR3 DNA follows: TGCGCCAGCAGCTTGCAAGGCGGGGCGGTGAACACTGAAGCTTTCTTT.

The chain carries TRBV18 and TRBJ2-3, with 8 bases lining up with TRBD2. Germline assignment: CDR1 KGHSH and CDR2 LQKENI. The V and J ends lost 3 bases and 3 bases, in that order; junction bases with no gene match: 5. CDR3 length equals 15 residues. The DNA for the CDR3 is TGTGCCAGCTCACCGAGGATAGCGGGGACAGATACGCAGTATTTT. Its translation: CASSPRIAGTDTQYF.

The chain employs TRBV9 and TRBJ1-6, with D perhaps TRBD1 (6 bases). Germline V CDR1 and CDR2: SGDLS, YYNGEE. Trimming pared 4 bases from V and 4 bases from J, leaving 12 bases between. The CDR3 sequence is 15 residues long. The CDR3 region has the DNA TGTGCCAGCAGCACATTCACAGGGTATAATTCACCCCTCCACTTT. Its translation: CASSTFTGYNSPLHF.